The 26 T cell receptor beta chains below all came from one sample that was sequenced in a study of T cells in Graves' hyperthyroidism and ophthalmopathy. There were TCR beta CDR3 regions amplified from RNA transcripts. HTBI primers were the set used in a first-round RT-PCR of the TCR CDR3. TCRdb reprocessed the multiplex PCR reads via MiXCR and lists one record per CDR3 protein. The repertoire has 150,000 to 200,000 distinct CDR3 sequences, about 17% of them found once; the top ten carry 29%. Sequenced input: blood. These receptor sequences come from a woman aged 45 to 65 with Graves' hyperthyroidism.

Many counts were recorded for this clonotype. The chain couples TRBV27 to TRBJ1-2; 8 positions agree with TRBD1. The germline V gene has CDR1 MNHEY and CDR2 SMNVEV (reference sequence). The V segment lost 10 bases and the J segment 5 bases; nucleotides outside the gene matches: 9. The CDR3 contains 13 residues. The CDR3 DNA reads TGTGCCACCTCGGGACAGGAGGTTTATGGCTACACCTTC. It is translated as CATSGQEVYGYTF.

The rearrangement joins TRBV7-9 to TRBJ2-1, with 10 bases aligning to TRBD2. Germline trimming cut 5 bases from V and 6 bases from J; bases unmatched to any gene: 13. This CDR3 is built from 17 residues. Germline CDR1 and CDR2: SEHNR and FQNEAQ (reference sequence). The CDR3 reads CASSPGLGTSALNEQFF. In DNA form, the CDR3 reads TGTGCCAGCAGCCCTGGTCTCGGGACTAGCGCTCTCAATGAGCAGTTCTTC.

This clonotype was detected only a few times. The gene calls are TRBV19 and TRBJ1-2; unclear D gene. Per germline, CDR1 LNHDA and CDR2 SQIVND (reference sequence). With 1 base removed from V and 3 bases from J, the gap between germline ends came to 9 bases. This CDR3 region has 14 residues. The CDR3 DNA reads TGTGCCAGTAGTATAGTAGGAGCAGACTATGGCTACACCTTC. This codes for CASSIVGADYGYTF.

For this clonotype: It may be a read error: a sequence one base away is much more abundant. The rearrangement uses TRBV29-1 and TRBJ1-1, with D tentatively TRBD1 (6 bases). Looked up from germline, CDR1 is SQVTM and CDR2 is ANQGSEA. CDR3 length: 13 amino acids. Written as DNA, the CDR3 is TGCAGCGTTGCTACGACAGGCAACACTGAAACTTTCTTT. Translated: CSVATTGNTETFF.

This clonotype came up many times. The chain couples TRBV7-9 to TRBJ1-1, with D tentatively TRBD1 (5 bases). Germline V gene lookup returns CDR1 SEHNR and CDR2 FQNEAQ (reference sequence). V was clipped by 1 base and J by 8 bases, with 8 bases between them. The CDR3 consists of 12 residues. The CDR3, as DNA: TGTGCCAGCAGCTTAGTGACAGTCGAAGCTTTCTTT. Protein: CASSLVTVEAFF.

There are many counts of this clonotype. V gene TRBV7-6 combines with J gene TRBJ2-2; the match to TRBD1 covers 7 bases. CDR3 length: 13 amino acids. Unmatched junction bases numbered 6, after V lost 10 bases and J lost 4 bases. Germline CDR1 reads SGHVS; CDR2 reads FNYEAQ. The CDR3: CATRTGVTGELFF. CDR3 nucleotide sequence: TGTGCCACAAGGACAGGCGTCACCGGGGAGCTGTTTTTT.

This clonotype was seen many times. The rearrangement joins TRBV6-5 to TRBJ1-1; 11 bases align to TRBD1. The CDR3 extends over 17 amino acids. Germline V gives CDR1 MNHEY, CDR2 SVGAGI. V trimming: 0 bases; J trimming: 5 bases; junction bases outside the gene matches: 8. The CDR3 DNA follows: TGTGCCAGCAGTTACTCCGGGACAGGGGGGCGGCGGACTGAAGCTTTCTTT. As protein: CASSYSGTGGRRTEAFF.

This clonotype has at least ten counts. The J gene is TRBJ2-7, the V gene TRBV19; maybe TRBD1 (5 bases). The CDR3 is 15 amino acids. V was cut by 5 bases and J by 2 bases, with 16 bases left in between. The germline V gene encodes CDR1 LNHDA and CDR2 SQIVND (reference sequence). CDR3 in amino acids: CASSDSGLPTYEQYF. CDR3 sequence (DNA): TGTGCCAGTAGTGACTCAGGGTTACCGACCTACGAGCAGTACTTC.

This clonotype was seen ten or more times. This chain links TRBV7-9 with TRBJ2-7, with a tentative D call TRBD2 (7 bases). The CDR3 length is 19 residues. The germline CDR1 and CDR2 sequences are SEHNR and FQNEAQ (reference sequence). Trimming removed 5 bases at V and 1 base at J, with 27 bases between. In DNA, the CDR3 is TGTGCCAGCAGCCCCGACCGCGATAACACCGGGGGGCAATCCTACGAGCAGTACTTC. Translating gives CASSPDRDNTGGQSYEQYF.

In its sample, this clonotype was seen many times. The rearrangement joins TRBV6-2 or TRBV6-3 to TRBJ1-5; D may be TRBD1 (5 bases). The CDR3 length is 15 residues. Germline V gene lookup returns CDR1 MNHEY and CDR2 SVGEGT. Trimming shortened V by 6 bases and J by 7 bases, and 19 bases separated the two germline ends. This CDR3 is CASSPGRAMDQPQHF. CDR3 nucleotides: TGTGCCAGCAGCCCAGGGAGAGCAATGGACCAGCCCCAGCATTTT.

This clonotype was picked up many times. The J gene is TRBJ1-3, the V gene TRBV9; maybe TRBD1 (6 bases). The V and J ends lost 4 bases and 4 bases respectively, with 15 bases between them. This CDR3 spans 15 amino acids. Germline loops: CDR1 SGDLS, CDR2 YYNGEE. Here the CDR3 DNA reads TGTGCCAGCAGCAAAAATACAGGGAACGGAAACACCATATATTTT. It specifies CASSKNTGNGNTIYF. The entire variable domain, with the rest obtained from reference TRBV9 and TRBJ1-3, is as follows: DSGVTQTPKHLITATGQRVTLRCSPRSGDLSVYWYQQSLDQGLQFLIQYYNGEERAKGNILERFSAQQFPDLHSELNLSSLELGDSALYFCASSKNTGNGNTIYFGEGSWLTVV.

This clonotype was counted at least ten times. V is TRBV6-1 and J is TRBJ2-3, with D maybe TRBD2 (5 bases). Germline CDR1 reads MNHNS; CDR2 reads SASEGT. Trimming pared 5 bases from V and 0 bases from J, leaving 12 bases between. This CDR3 has 15 residues. Written as DNA, the CDR3 is TGTGCCAGCAGTCCCGGACTCGTTAGCACAGATACGCAGTATTTT. It specifies CASSPGLVSTDTQYF.

This clonotype was detected many times. This chain uses TRBV6-1 with TRBJ1-5; TRBD1 might be the D (5 bases). CDR1 is MNHNS and CDR2 is SASEGT in the germline V gene. The V and J ends lost 2 bases and 4 bases respectively, with 12 bases between them. The CDR3 runs to 15 residues. CDR3 protein: CASSERTTDNQPQHF. In DNA, the CDR3 is TGTGCCAGCAGTGAACGGACGACAGATAATCAGCCCCAGCATTTT.

This clonotype was seen ten or more times. This chain uses TRBV7-9 with TRBJ2-3; the D is unclear. The CDR3 runs to 17 residues. The germline CDR1 and CDR2 sequences are SEHNR and FQNEAQ (reference sequence). The V and J ends lost 1 base and 0 bases respectively, with 14 bases between them. The CDR3 nucleotides are TGTGCCAGCAGCTTAGAAGGGTGGAGCCCGAGCACAGATACGCAGTATTTT. It specifies CASSLEGWSPSTDTQYF.

This clonotype was seen repeatedly, ten times or more. This chain links TRBV9 with TRBJ2-3, with 7 bases that match TRBD2. Germline loops: CDR1 SGDLS, CDR2 YYNGEE. The CDR3 runs to 16 residues. J gave up 2 bases and V 0 bases, and 6 bases lay outside the gene matches. CDR3 sequence reads: CASSVGLAAFTDTQYF. CDR3 in DNA: TGTGCCAGCAGCGTAGGGCTAGCGGCCTTCACAGATACGCAGTATTTT.

The chain combines TRBV7-2 with TRBJ2-7; D is uncertain. V shed 3 bases and J shed 5 bases, with 11 bases lying between them. The CDR3 spans 13 residues. Germline V gene data show CDR1 as SGHTA and CDR2 as FQGNSA. Here the CDR3 reads CASSFQVVHEQYF. The CDR3 DNA is TGTGCCAGCAGCTTCCAGGTAGTCCACGAGCAGTACTTC.

The J gene is TRBJ2-7, the V gene TRBV16, with a tentative D call TRBD1 (6 bases). CDR1 is KGHSY, CDR2 FQNENV, per germline. V gave up 8 bases and J gave up 0 bases, with 14 bases separating them. This CDR3 is built from 14 residues. CDR3 DNA: TGTGCCAGCGGTGCCGCAGGGGCCTCCTACGAGCAGTACTTC. It yields the protein CASGAAGASYEQYF.

This clonotype was observed many times. The chain employs TRBV6-1 and TRBJ2-7; TRBD2 aligns across 9 bases. J lost 4 bases, V lost 6 bases, and 7 bases had no gene match. Per germline, CDR1 MNHNS and CDR2 SASEGT. The CDR3 has 14 residues. The DNA for the CDR3 is TGTGCCAGCAGAAACCTAGCGGGGAGATACGAGCAGTACTTC. Translated, it gives CASRNLAGRYEQYF.

The chain has TRBV25-1 and TRBJ1-4; D may be TRBD1 (6 bases). In germline, CDR1 is MGHDK, CDR2 SYGVNS. Trimming shortened V by 4 bases and J by 12 bases, and 27 bases separated the two germline ends. This CDR3 has 17 amino acids. In DNA form, the CDR3 reads TGTGCCAGCAGTGGCGATCCCCGGGACATCCATAACGAAGAACTGTTTTTT. Its translation: CASSGDPRDIHNEELFF.

This clonotype was seen only a few times. A much bigger clone sits one base away, suggesting this may be a read error. The chain carries TRBV2 and TRBJ2-7, with D unresolved. V shed 11 bases and J shed 3 bases, with 11 bases lying between them. CDR1 SNHLY and CDR2 FYNNEI come from the germline V gene. The CDR3 is 11 residues long. CDR3 region: CACKQYYEQYF. The CDR3 DNA is TGTGCCTGCAAACAGTACTACGAGCAGTACTTC.

The chain recombines TRBV4-1 with TRBJ1-2, with D maybe TRBD1 (6 bases). This CDR3 has 17 amino acids. The germline gives CDR1 MGHRA, CDR2 YSYEKL. V shed 2 bases and J shed 6 bases, with 22 bases lying between them. The CDR3 DNA reads as TGCGCCAGCAGCCAACCACGACACAGGGCCTCTTGGAATGGCTACACCTTC. Translated, it gives CASSQPRHRASWNGYTF.

This clonotype was detected many times. The J gene is TRBJ1-1, the V gene TRBV7-6; D might be TRBD1 (5 bases). Germline-derived CDR1 and CDR2 are SGHVS and FNYEAQ. Trimming shortened V by 0 bases and J by 3 bases, and 14 bases separated the two germline ends. This CDR3 contains 16 residues. CDR3 sequence (DNA): TGTGCCAGCAGCTTAGCGTTAGGGGCTGGAGACACTGAAGCTTTCTTT. Translating it yields CASSLALGAGDTEAFF. The full variable domain, its missing parts supplied by reference TRBV7-6 and TRBJ1-1, is GAGVSQSPRYKVTKRGQDVALRCDPISGHVSLYWYRQALGQGPEFLTYFNYEAQQDKSGLPNDRFSAERPEGSISTLTIQRTEQRDSAMYRCASSLALGAGDTEAFFGQGTRLTVV.

This clonotype showed up many times. V gene TRBV7-8 combines with J gene TRBJ1-1; TRBD1 matches 7 bases. Trimming removed 5 bases from V and 2 bases from J; junction bases left unmatched: 11. Germline V lookup: CDR1 SGHVS, CDR2 FQNEAQ. The CDR3 spans 16 residues. CDR3 DNA sequence: TGTGCCAGCAGCATTGACAGAGGGGGCTTTAACACTGAAGCTTTCTTT. Amino acids: CASSIDRGGFNTEAFF. The complete variable domain, with remaining parts taken from reference TRBV7-8 and TRBJ1-1, reads GAGVSQSPRYKVAKRGQDVALRCDPISGHVSLFWYQQALGQGPEFLTYFQNEAQLDKSGLPSDRFFAERPEGSVSTLKIQRTQQEDSAVYLCASSIDRGGFNTEAFFGQGTRLTVV.

This clonotype was detected ten times or more. This CDR3 reads CASSADPGQGRSQPQHF. The CDR3 DNA sequence: TGTGCCAGCAGTGCAGACCCGGGACAGGGGAGGTCTCAGCCCCAGCATTTT. This chain links TRBV6-2 or TRBV6-3 with TRBJ1-5; 10 bases match TRBD1. V shed 5 bases, J shed 6 bases, and the junction held 13 bases outside the gene matches. CDR1 and CDR2 (germline): MNHEY, SVGEGT. This CDR3 region has 17 residues.

In its sample, this clonotype was seen many times. This chain connects TRBV29-1 to TRBJ1-1; D may be TRBD1 (5 bases). This CDR3 comprises 15 residues. The V end lost 0 bases, the J end lost 6 bases, and 17 bases lay between the germline ends. Germline-derived CDR1 and CDR2 are SQVTM and ANQGSEA. The CDR3 nucleotides read TGCAGCGTTGAAGAGTTTAGGGGAACGGTTTCTGAAGCTTTCTTT. Translation gives CSVEEFRGTVSEAFF.

This clonotype was found many times. This sequence joins TRBV5-1 and TRBJ1-2; 7 nucleotides agree with TRBD1. CDR3 length: 17 residues. Germline V gene sequence: CDR1 SGHRS, CDR2 YFSETQ. V lost 3 bases to trimming and J lost 0 bases; unmatched junction nucleotides: 11. In nucleotides, the CDR3 is TGCGCCAGCAGCTCGGAGCCTACGGGACAGCCTAACTATGGCTACACCTTC. It specifies CASSSEPTGQPNYGYTF. Complete variable domain (other parts from reference TRBV5-1 and TRBJ1-2): KAGVTQTPRYLIKTRGQQVTLSCSPISGHRSVSWYQQTPGQGLQFLFEYFSETQRNKGNFPGRFSGRQFSNSRSEMNVSTLELGDSALYLCASSSEPTGQPNYGYTFGSGTRLTVV.